The 23 T cell receptor beta chains in this list originate from one sample, sequenced in a study of monozygotic twins with inflammatory bowel disease. TCRdb reprocessed the 5' RACE reads and stores each CDR3 protein as one record, lacking DNA. The sample totals approximately 400,000 distinct CDR3 sequences. The sample comprised blood. The receptors derive from a human donor with ulcerative colitis or Crohn's disease, or a healthy co-twin of an affected twin (not recorded which).

V is TRBV5-6 and J is TRBJ2-2; TCRdb returns TRBD1, unconfirmable since there is no DNA. Germline V gene data show CDR1 as SGHDT and CDR2 as YYEEEE. This CDR3 spans 20 amino acids. CDR3 region: CASSLRLPQTGEWYTGELFF.

The V gene is TRBV28, the J gene TRBJ2-5; TCRdb's D call of TRBD2 is untestable without DNA. The CDR3 extends over 15 amino acids. Germline-derived CDR1 and CDR2 are MDHEN and SYDVKM. The CDR3 here is CASSPRAPRQETQYF.

The chain links TRBV7-6 to TRBJ2-1; the D call from TCRdb, TRBD1, cannot be confirmed without DNA. This CDR3 spans 15 amino acids. Per the germline V gene, CDR1 is SGHVS and CDR2 is FNYEAQ. Here the CDR3 reads CASSFGASYYNEQFF.

The V and J genes are TRBV7-2 and TRBJ2-1; TCRdb's assignment of TRBD1 cannot be checked, as there is no DNA. The germline V gene has CDR1 SGHTA and CDR2 FQGNSA. The CDR3 has 17 amino acids. This CDR3 is CASSLAPPGQPSNEQFF.

The rearrangement joins TRBV27 to TRBJ2-1; TCRdb's assignment of TRBD2 cannot be checked, as there is no DNA. This CDR3 is built from 18 residues. CDR1 and CDR2 (germline): MNHEY, SMNVEV (reference sequence). CDR3: CASSLPKLGGPSYNEQFF.

CDR3 protein: CATPPLAGARETQYF. The chain has TRBV2 and TRBJ2-5; TCRdb reports TRBD2, a call that lacks DNA to check it against. The germline V gene has CDR1 SNHLY and CDR2 FYNNEI. The CDR3 contains 15 residues.

The rearrangement uses TRBV11-2 and TRBJ1-1. This CDR3 is built from 14 residues. Germline CDR1 reads SGHAT; CDR2 reads FQNNGV. CDR3 region: CASSITTRGTEAFF. The entire variable domain, with the rest obtained from reference TRBV11-2 and TRBJ1-1, is as follows: EAGVAQSPRYKIIEKRQSVAFWCNPISGHATLYWYQQILGQGPKLLIQFQNNGVVDDSQLPKDRFSAERLKGVDSTLKIQPAKLEDSAVYLCASSITTRGTEAFFGQGTRLTVV.

The chain carries TRBV20-1 and TRBJ1-5. From germline, CDR1 is DFQATT and CDR2 SNEGSKA (reference sequence). This CDR3 has 13 amino acids. The CDR3 protein is CSASTFSNQPQHF.

The chain has TRBV18 and TRBJ1-3; TCRdb designates TRBD1, a call that cannot be tested without DNA. Germline V gene lookup returns CDR1 KGHSH and CDR2 LQKENI. This CDR3 region has 17 residues. CDR3 loop: CASSPIQGQNSGNTIYF. The complete variable domain, with remaining parts taken from reference TRBV18 and TRBJ1-3, reads NAGVMQNPRHLVRRRGQEARLRCSPMKGHSHVYWYRQLPEEGLKFMVYLQKENIIDESGMPKERFSAEFPKEGPSILRIQQVVRGDSAAYFCASSPIQGQNSGNTIYFGEGSWLTVV.

The rearrangement links TRBV6-2 or TRBV6-3 to TRBJ2-7. The CDR3 is 12 residues long. CDR1 MNHEY and CDR2 SVGEGT come from the germline V gene. CDR3 region: CASSYSLYEQYF.

This sequence joins TRBV20-1 and TRBJ2-1; TCRdb selects TRBD2, and the lack of DNA leaves this call unchecked. The CDR3 contains 17 residues. CDR1 and CDR2 (germline): DFQATT, SNEGSKA (reference sequence). The CDR3 protein is CSARNMPGLAGKAEQFF.

The V gene is TRBV27, the J gene TRBJ2-3; TCRdb's D call of TRBD2 is untestable without DNA. The CDR3 sequence is 19 residues long. CDR1 and CDR2 (germline): MNHEY, SMNVEV (reference sequence). CDR3 protein: CASSLSPVEEGHSTDTQYF.

The chain couples TRBV20-1 to TRBJ2-7. This CDR3 is built from 12 residues. Germline CDR1 DFQATT, CDR2 SNEGSKA (reference sequence). CDR3 sequence: CSATEITYEQYF.

V and J are TRBV7-2 and TRBJ2-2. Looked up from germline, CDR1 is SGHTA and CDR2 is FQGNSA. The CDR3 extends over 14 amino acids. CDR3: CASSLALSAGELFF.

V usage is TRBV30 and J usage is TRBJ2-5. This CDR3 contains 15 residues. Germline lookup yields CDR1 GTSNPN and CDR2 SVGIG (reference sequence). The CDR3 loop reads CAWSVRLAVQETQYF.

This chain links TRBV9 with TRBJ1-6; TCRdb's D gene call, TRBD1, goes unchecked for lack of DNA. Germline CDR1 and CDR2: SGDLS and YYNGEE. CDR3 length: 13 residues. This CDR3 reads CASSTRQDSPLHF.

The CDR3 loop reads CSAIGGLGSTDTQYF. The chain employs TRBV20-1 and TRBJ2-3; TCRdb reports TRBD1, a call that lacks DNA to check it against. The CDR3 has 15 residues. CDR1 DFQATT and CDR2 SNEGSKA come from the germline V gene (reference sequence).

CDR3 sequence reads: CASSLSGQTYEQYF. The chain recombines TRBV12-3 or TRBV12-4 with TRBJ2-7; TCRdb's D gene call, TRBD1, goes unchecked for lack of DNA. This CDR3 is built from 14 residues.

V and J are TRBV5-6 and TRBJ1-2. This CDR3 contains 13 residues. Looked up from germline, CDR1 is SGHDT and CDR2 is YYEEEE. The CDR3 region is CASSLVDVYGYTF.

The rearrangement joins TRBV4-2 to TRBJ1-4. CDR3 length: 15 amino acids. Germline CDR1 is LGHNA and CDR2 is YNFKEQ. The CDR3 spells CASSQLGGTNEKLFF.

This chain uses TRBV28 with TRBJ2-2; TCRdb designates TRBD1, a call that cannot be tested without DNA. CDR1 is MDHEN, CDR2 SYDVKM, per germline. The CDR3 is 18 residues long. CDR3 residues: CASSLSLGGGSGTGELFF.

V and J are TRBV2 and TRBJ1-2; the D gene TCRdb calls, TRBD1, cannot be checked with no DNA. Germline V gene data show CDR1 as SNHLY and CDR2 as FYNNEI. The CDR3 runs to 13 residues. This CDR3 is CASIRREQDGYTF.

The rearrangement joins TRBV4-3 to TRBJ2-4; there is no DNA to check the TCRdb D call of TRBD1. CDR1 LGHNA and CDR2 YSLEER come from the germline V gene. This CDR3 comprises 16 residues. The CDR3 spells CASSQQSQGAKNIQYF.